Following are 13 T cell receptor beta chains from one sample sequenced in a study of blood T cell repertoires in COVID-19. Produced via immunoSEQ multiplex PCR; TCRdb's table is partial and in-frame only. In the table there are about 400,000 clones, approximately 88% of which are singletons. Sequenced input: peripheral blood. Receptor source: a man aged 35 to 55 with acute or convalescent COVID-19.

The count of this clone is one. The chain couples TRBV4-1 to TRBJ1-5; 10 positions match TRBD1. This CDR3 contains 17 residues. The germline V gene has CDR1 MGHRA and CDR2 YSYEKL. Germline trimming cut 3 bases from V and 2 bases from J; bases unmatched to any gene: 7. CDR3 in amino acids: CASSHPPGTGGNQPQHF. The DNA for the CDR3 is TGCGCCAGCAGCCATCCCCCCGGGACAGGGGGCAATCAGCCCCAGCATTTT.

The rearrangement joins TRBV3-1 (or the pseudogene TRBV3-2) to TRBJ2-3, with 11 bases fitting TRBD2. The trim removed 1 base at V and 6 bases at J, leaving 6 bases unmatched. The CDR3 loop spans 16 amino acids. Germline V CDR1 and CDR2: LGHDT, YNNKEL (reference sequence). CDR3 DNA sequence: TGTGCCAGCAGCCAAGCGGGAAGGACTAGCGGGGATACGCAGTATTTT. This sequence encodes CASSQAGRTSGDTQYF.

This clone was detected only once. The chain carries TRBV4-2 and TRBJ1-1; no clear D gene. The germline gives CDR1 LGHNA, CDR2 YNFKEQ. Trimming left V 0 bases short and J 0 bases short, with 11 bases between. CDR3 length: 16 amino acids. Written as DNA, the CDR3 is TGTGCCAGCAGCCAAGAGATTAGTAGCCTGAACACTGAAGCTTTCTTT. The encoded protein is CASSQEISSLNTEAFF.

The chain joins TRBV30 to TRBJ2-5, with a weak D call TRBD1 (6 bases). Germline CDR1 and CDR2: GTSNPN and SVGIG (reference sequence). Trimming left V 2 bases short and J 5 bases short, with 12 bases between. This CDR3 has 13 amino acids. CDR3 nucleotide sequence: TGTGCCTGGAGTCCAGGGGATGGGGAGACCCAGTACTTC. This codes for CAWSPGDGETQYF.

The V gene is TRBV6-5, the J gene TRBJ1-6; D is unresolved. Germline CDR1 and CDR2: MNHEY and SVGAGI. V was trimmed by 0 bases and J by 5 bases, leaving 11 bases between them. The CDR3 is made up of 16 amino acids. The CDR3 region is CASSYSAQINNSPLHF. CDR3 nucleotide sequence: TGTGCCAGCAGTTACTCGGCACAGATCAATAATTCACCCCTCCACTTT.

This clone was recorded once. V gene TRBV5-6 combines with J gene TRBJ2-1; 7 nucleotides align to TRBD1. The CDR3 is 14 amino acids. Germline assignment: CDR1 SGHDT and CDR2 YYEEEE. Trimming at V came to 0 bases and at J to 6 bases, leaving 3 bases not matched to a gene. CDR3 sequence (DNA): TGTGCCAGCAGCTTGGTTCCAGGGGGCAATGAGCAGTTCTTC. This gives the protein CASSLVPGGNEQFF.

The chain links TRBV7-9 to TRBJ2-7; 10 bases line up with TRBD1. The germline CDR1 and CDR2 sequences are SEHNR and FQNEAQ (reference sequence). The V gene end was trimmed by 5 bases and the J gene end by 4 bases; junction bases not matched to a gene: 14. This CDR3 contains 17 residues. DNA of the CDR3: TGTGCCAGCAGCGGGGTACAGTCGGACAGGGGGATTTACGAGCAGTACTTC. This codes for CASSGVQSDRGIYEQYF.

The rearrangement joins TRBV5-1 to TRBJ1-5; D not certain. Trimming took off 2 bases at V and 6 bases at J, with 15 bases between the two ends. This CDR3 region has 15 residues. Per germline, CDR1 SGHRS and CDR2 YFSETQ. DNA for the CDR3: TGCGCCAGCAGCTTCGATCCTTCGAGAGGTCAGCCCCAGCATTTT. Its protein product is CASSFDPSRGQPQHF.

The chain carries TRBV12-3 or TRBV12-4 and TRBJ2-7; D not resolved. The CDR3 covers 13 residues. V was pared by 3 bases and J by 3 bases, with 9 bases between. The CDR3 is CASSLSPNYEQYF. CDR3 nucleotides: TGTGCCAGCAGTTTGTCTCCTAACTACGAGCAGTACTTC.

The chain is built from TRBV30 and TRBJ1-1; 7 bases agree with TRBD1. Germline CDR1 reads GTSNPN; CDR2 reads SVGIG (reference sequence). After removal of 3 bases from V and 6 bases from J, the junction contained 13 bases not matched to a gene. The CDR3 spans 15 residues. The CDR3 DNA is TGTGCCTGGAGCGAAGCGACAGGGCGGTTCTCTGAAGCTTTCTTT. Amino acid sequence: CAWSEATGRFSEAFF.

This chain links TRBV4-3 with TRBJ1-2, with D possibly TRBD1 on 5 matching bases. Trimming removed 3 bases at V and 8 bases at J, with 16 bases between. This CDR3 has 14 amino acids. In germline, CDR1 is LGHNA, CDR2 YSLEER. CDR3 sequence: CASSQAGWGDGYTF. DNA for the CDR3: TGCGCCAGCAGCCAGGCCGGGTGGGGGGACGGCTACACCTTC.

This rearrangement joins TRBV13 to TRBJ2-7; the match to TRBD2 covers 11 bases. The CDR3 contains 16 residues. Germline V gene sequence: CDR1 PRHDT, CDR2 FYEKMQ (reference sequence). J lost 3 bases, V lost 5 bases, and 9 bases had no gene match. CDR3 loop: CASSKALAGAGYEQYF. CDR3 nucleotides: TGTGCCAGCAGCAAAGCACTAGCGGGAGCAGGCTACGAGCAGTACTTC.

The chain is built from TRBV11-2 and TRBJ2-7; TRBD1 is a possible D gene (5 bases). Looked up from germline, CDR1 is SGHAT and CDR2 is FQNNGV. Between the trimmed V and J ends, which lost 5 bases and 2 bases, there was a span of 19 bases. CDR3 length: 16 amino acids. CDR3: CASSEGRSGLPYEQYF. The CDR3 DNA follows: TGTGCCAGCAGCGAAGGGCGGTCAGGGCTCCCCTACGAGCAGTACTTC.